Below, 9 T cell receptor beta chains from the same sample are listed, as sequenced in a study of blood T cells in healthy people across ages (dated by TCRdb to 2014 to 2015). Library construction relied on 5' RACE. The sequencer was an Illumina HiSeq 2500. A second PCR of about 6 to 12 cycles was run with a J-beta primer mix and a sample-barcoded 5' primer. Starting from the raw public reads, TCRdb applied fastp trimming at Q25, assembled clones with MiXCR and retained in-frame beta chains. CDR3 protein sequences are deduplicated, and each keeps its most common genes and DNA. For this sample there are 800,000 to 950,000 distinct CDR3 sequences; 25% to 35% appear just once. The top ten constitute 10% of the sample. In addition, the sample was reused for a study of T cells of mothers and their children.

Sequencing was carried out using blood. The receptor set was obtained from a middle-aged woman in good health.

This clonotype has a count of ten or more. The CDR3 here is CSARFGGGYTF. The CDR3 DNA reads as TGCAGTGCTAGATTTGGGGGTGGCTACACCTTC. This chain links TRBV20-1 with TRBJ1-2; possibly TRBD1 for D (5 bases). This CDR3 has 11 residues. Trimming cost V 2 bases and J 7 bases, with 8 bases left between them. CDR1 and CDR2 from the germline V gene are DFQATT and SNEGSKA (reference sequence).

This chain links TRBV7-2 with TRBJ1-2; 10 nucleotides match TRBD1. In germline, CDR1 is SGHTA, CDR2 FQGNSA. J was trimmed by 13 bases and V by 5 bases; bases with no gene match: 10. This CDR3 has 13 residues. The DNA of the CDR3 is TGTGCCAGCAGCATCGGGACAGGGGTATTTTGCACCTTC. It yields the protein CASSIGTGVFCTF.

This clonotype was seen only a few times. CDR3 in amino acids: CASLGGAGEKLFF. The DNA of the CDR3 is TGTGCCAGTCTGGGGGGCGCAGGTGAAAAACTGTTTTTT. V gene TRBV28 combines with J gene TRBJ1-4; TRBD1 is a possible D gene (6 bases). Trimming shortened V by 9 bases and J by 7 bases, and 15 bases separated the two germline ends. CDR1 MDHEN and CDR2 SYDVKM come from the germline V gene. The CDR3 is 13 amino acids.

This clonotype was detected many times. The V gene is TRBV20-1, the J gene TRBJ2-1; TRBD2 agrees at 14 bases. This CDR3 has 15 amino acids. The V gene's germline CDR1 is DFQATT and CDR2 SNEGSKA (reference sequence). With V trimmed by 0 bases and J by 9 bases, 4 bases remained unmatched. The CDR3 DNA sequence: TGCAGTGCTAGAGAGACTAGCGGGGGGGCCTTTGAGCAGTTCTTC. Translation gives CSARETSGGAFEQFF.

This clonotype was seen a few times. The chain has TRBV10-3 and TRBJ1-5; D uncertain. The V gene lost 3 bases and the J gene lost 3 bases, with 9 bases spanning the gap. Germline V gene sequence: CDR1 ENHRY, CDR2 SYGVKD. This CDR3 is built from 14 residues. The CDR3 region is CAISDVGNNQPQHF. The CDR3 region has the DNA TGTGCCATCAGTGATGTAGGGAACAATCAGCCCCAGCATTTT.

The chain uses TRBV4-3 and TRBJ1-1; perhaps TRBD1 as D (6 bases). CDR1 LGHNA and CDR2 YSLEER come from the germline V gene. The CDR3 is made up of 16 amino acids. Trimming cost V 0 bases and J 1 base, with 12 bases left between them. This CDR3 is CASSQDPRGSNTEAFF. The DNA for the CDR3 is TGCGCCAGCAGCCAAGATCCTAGGGGGTCGAACACTGAAGCTTTCTTT.

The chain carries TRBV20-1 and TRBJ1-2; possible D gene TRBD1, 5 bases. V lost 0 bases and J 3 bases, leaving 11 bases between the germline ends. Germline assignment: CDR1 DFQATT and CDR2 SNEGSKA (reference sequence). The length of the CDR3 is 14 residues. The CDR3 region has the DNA TGCAGTGCTAGAGACCTGACAGACTACTATGGCTACACCTTC. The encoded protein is CSARDLTDYYGYTF.

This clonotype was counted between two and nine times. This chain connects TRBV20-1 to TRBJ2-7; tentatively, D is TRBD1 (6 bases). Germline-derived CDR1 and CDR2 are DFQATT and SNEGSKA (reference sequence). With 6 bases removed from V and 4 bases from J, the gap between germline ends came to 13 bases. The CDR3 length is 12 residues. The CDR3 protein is CSAPGDAYEQYF. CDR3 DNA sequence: TGCAGTGCCCCAGGGGATGCATACGAGCAGTACTTC.

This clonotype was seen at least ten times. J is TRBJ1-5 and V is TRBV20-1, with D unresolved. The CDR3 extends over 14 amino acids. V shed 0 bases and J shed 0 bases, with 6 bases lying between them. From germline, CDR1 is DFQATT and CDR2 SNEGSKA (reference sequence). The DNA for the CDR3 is TGCAGTGCTAGAGACAGGACTAGCAATCAGCCCCAGCATTTT. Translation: CSARDRTSNQPQHF.